This TCR beta chain was identified in a study of blood T cell repertoires in COVID-19. Study overall: The origin of the acute and convalescent COVID-19 samples was the United States, Italy and Spain. Sources were T cells, B-cell-depleted T cells, or PBMCs; the material itself was cDNA or gDNA.

This clone was seen a few times. Original data processing: Using reference gene primer amplification, nucleated cell counts were estimated. Measured with immunoSEQ multiplex PCR; TCRdb has only the in-frame clones, and not every one. V and J calls and clone size are given by that table; D and trimming were obtained from the DNA. The sample has tens of thousands of clones, approximately 90% seen once. This TCR was sampled from a woman aged 70-85 years with active COVID-19. Input material: peripheral blood.

As DNA, the CDR3 is TGTGCCAGCATCGCAGGGAACACTGAAGCTTTCTTT. Encoded protein: CASIAGNTEAFF. The V gene is TRBV28, the J gene TRBJ1-1; D call uncertain. Trimming removed 7 bases at V and 1 base at J, with 7 bases between. This CDR3 region has 12 residues. CDR1 is MDHEN, CDR2 SYDVKM, per germline. The variable domain in full, completed from reference TRBV28 and TRBJ1-1, reads DVKVTQSSRYLVKRTGEKVFLECVQDMDHENMFWYRQDPGLGLRLIYFSYDVKMKEKGDIPEGYSVSREKKERFSLILESASTNQTSMYLCASIAGNTEAFFGQGTRLTVV.